This T cell receptor beta chain originates from a study of shared clonotypes between healthy human individuals. Study observations and caveats: Naive subsets, compared against memory subsets, generally had larger estimated richness values. The represented genetic and exposure-history diversity was limited by the small number of donors.

Regarding this clone: The antigen remains unidentified.

The CDR3 extends over 15 amino acids. CDR1 MNHEY and CDR2 SVGAGI come from the germline V gene. V lost 4 bases and J 7 bases, leaving 20 bases between the germline ends. TCRdb's copy holds only in-frame clones and misses some; the assay was immunoSEQ multiplex PCR. The sample includes 2 million to 2.5 million clones, approximately 95% of them seen just once. The chain is built from TRBV6-5 and TRBJ2-7; either TRBD1 or TRBD2 may fit D (6 bases each). This sequence was found in a young man in good health. Sequenced input: naive CD4+ T cells sorted from blood. This sample's subset: CD45RA+ positively selected. This chain's CDR3 is CASSSPGAPLGEQYF. CDR3 coding DNA: TGTGCCAGCAGTTCACCGGGGGCTCCCTTGGGGGAGCAGTACTTC.